This T cell receptor beta chain was captured in a study of T cell responses to AZD1222 COVID-19 vaccine. Study outcomes and limitations: The donor cohort was predominantly white British with a female majority, and clonal diversity may have been underestimated. At study baseline, merely five or six AZD1222 recipients were seropositive.

Concerning this clone itself: Its antigen remains unidentified.

The CDR3 length is 14 residues. Germline V gives CDR1 SEHNR, CDR2 FQNEAQ (reference sequence). V shed 7 bases, J shed 2 bases, and the junction held 4 bases outside the gene matches. TCRdb keeps only in-frame clones here, not all; method: immunoSEQ multiplex PCR. The profile shows approximately 120,000 clones, roughly nine tenths of them singletons. The chain has TRBV7-9 and TRBJ1-5, with TRBD1 matching 8 bases. This receptor was obtained from an adult who received the AZD1222 COVID-19 vaccine. Sequences were derived from peripheral blood, sampled 28 days after the second AZD1222 dose. The CDR3 bases are TGTGCCAGCACCCCGGGACAGGGCAATCAGCCCCAGCATTTT. Translated: CASTPGQGNQPQHF.